These 8 T cell receptor beta chains originate from one sample sequenced in a study of memory CD4+ T cells and cytomegalovirus serostatus. TCRdb keeps only in-frame clones here, not all; method: immunoSEQ multiplex PCR. The sample has 35,000 to 45,000 clones; more than 75% are singletons. Single viable CD3+CD4+CD8-CD45RO+ cells were sorted as the memory CD4+ T cells. Sequencing was carried out using memory CD4+ T cells from blood. The receptors derive from an adult in good health and CMV-seronegative.

This chain joins TRBV2 and TRBJ2-3; no clear D. V was cut by 8 bases and J by 9 bases, with 15 bases left in between. The length of the CDR3 is 12 residues. Germline CDR1 and CDR2: SNHLY and FYNNEI. The CDR3 region is CASSEDSQTQYF. The DNA of the CDR3 is TGTGCCAGCTCTGAAGACTCCCAGACGCAGTATTTT.

J is TRBJ1-5 and V is TRBV6-5; the D gene is possibly TRBD1 (5 bases). This CDR3 is 13 amino acids long. Germline assignment: CDR1 MNHEY and CDR2 SVGAGI. Trimming pared 7 bases from V and 7 bases from J, leaving 14 bases between. The CDR3 protein is CASNSGGGQPQHF. CDR3 in DNA: TGTGCCAGCAACAGTGGGGGTGGGCAGCCCCAGCATTTT.

The rearrangement links TRBV7-2 to TRBJ2-6, with D possibly being TRBD2 (6 bases). CDR1 SGHTA and CDR2 FQGNSA come from the germline V gene. CDR3 length: 17 amino acids. V was cut by 2 bases and J by 0 bases, with 11 bases left in between. Written as DNA, the CDR3 is TGTGCCAGCAGCTTAAACGGGGGAGGCTCTGGGGCCAACGTCCTGACTTTC. Its protein is CASSLNGGGSGANVLTF.

In its sample, this clone was seen a few times. The same CDR3 arises from other DNA sequences in this sample as well. The rearrangement joins TRBV7-2 to TRBJ2-6, with TRBD1 as a possible D gene (6 bases). V was shortened by 1 base and J by 4 bases, with 11 bases between the two germline ends. Germline-derived CDR1 and CDR2 are SGHTA and FQGNSA. This CDR3 is 16 amino acids long. This chain's CDR3 is CASSLGPGAGANVLTF. The CDR3 nucleotides read TGTGCCAGCAGCTTAGGTCCAGGGGCCGGGGCCAACGTCCTGACTTTC.

The gene calls are TRBV4-1 and TRBJ1-1; 7 bases match TRBD1. The CDR3 loop spans 14 amino acids. Unmatched junction bases numbered 6, after V lost 4 bases and J lost 4 bases. In germline, CDR1 is MGHRA, CDR2 YSYEKL. The CDR3 loop reads CASSPPGQSTEAFF. The CDR3 DNA follows: TGCGCCAGCAGCCCACCGGGACAGAGCACTGAAGCTTTCTTT.

This chain links TRBV30 with TRBJ1-2; D is perhaps TRBD1 (6 bases). Germline assignment: CDR1 GTSNPN and CDR2 SVGIG (reference sequence). The V gene lost 4 bases and the J gene lost 5 bases, with 11 bases spanning the gap. CDR3 length: 12 residues. This CDR3 is CAWTRGNYGYTF. The CDR3 DNA follows: TGTGCCTGGACAAGGGGGAATTATGGCTACACCTTC. The full variable domain, in which reference TRBV30 and TRBJ1-2 provide the parts outside the CDR3, is SQTIHQWPATLVQPVGSPLSLECTVEGTSNPNLYWYRQAAGRGLQLLFYSVGIGQISSEVPQNLSASRPQDRQFILSSKKLLLSDSGFYLCAWTRGNYGYTFGSGTRLTVV.

CDR3 sequence: CASSLVQVSNYGYTF. CDR3 nucleotides: TGTGCCAGCAGCTTGGTGCAGGTTTCTAACTATGGCTACACCTTC. The rearrangement uses TRBV5-4 and TRBJ1-2, with D unresolved. Germline-derived CDR1 and CDR2 are SGHNT and YYREEE (reference sequence). The germline V and J ends were trimmed by 0 bases and 0 bases, with 9 bases remaining between them. The CDR3 runs 15 residues. The full variable domain, in which reference TRBV5-4 and TRBJ1-2 provide the parts outside the CDR3, is ETGVTQSPTHLIKTRGQQVTLRCSSQSGHNTVSWYQQALGQGPQFIFQYYREEENGRGNFPPRFSGLQFPNYSSELNVNALELDDSALYLCASSLVQVSNYGYTFGSGTRLTVV.

The chain employs TRBV2 and TRBJ1-4; 7 bases align to TRBD1. The CDR3 consists of 15 residues. Germline V gives CDR1 SNHLY, CDR2 FYNNEI. V lost 6 bases and J lost 6; bases outside the gene matches: 10. The CDR3 sequence is CASSPPGTVHEKLFF. The CDR3 nucleotides are TGTGCCAGCAGCCCTCCGGGGACAGTGCATGAAAAACTGTTTTTT.